A single sample is the source of the 30 T cell receptor beta chains below, sequenced in a study of blood T cells in healthy people across ages. For the second PCR, which ran for about 6 to 12 cycles, a sample-barcoded 5' primer and a J-beta primer mix were used. TCRdb re-called the 5' RACE reads through MiXCR, storing one row per CDR3 protein. The table shows around 600,000 distinct CDR3 sequences, with around half occurring only once. What was sequenced was blood. The source is a man older than 75 in good health.

For the CDR3, the DNA is TGCGCCAGCAGCCAGTCGCGGACAGGCCAAGAGACCCAGTACTTC. Residues: CASSQSRTGQETQYF. V gene TRBV4-1 combines with J gene TRBJ2-5; TRBD1 matches at 7 bases. This CDR3 is built from 15 residues. Germline loops: CDR1 MGHRA, CDR2 YSYEKL. Trimming took 3 bases from V and 1 from J; bases not matched to a gene: 5.

The chain couples TRBV18 to TRBJ1-4, with D perhaps TRBD1 (6 bases). The germline CDR1 and CDR2 sequences are KGHSH and LQKENI. Trimming cost V 11 bases and J 0 bases, with 13 bases left between them. The CDR3 length is 14 residues. The CDR3 loop is CAGTNRATNEKLFF. DNA of the CDR3: TGTGCCGGCACAAACAGGGCAACTAATGAAAAACTGTTTTTT.

This chain uses TRBV2 with TRBJ2-1; D is possibly TRBD1 (6 bases). The ends were cut back, 8 bases at V and 3 bases at J, with 11 bases in the middle. Germline V lookup: CDR1 SNHLY, CDR2 FYNNEI. The length of the CDR3 is 13 residues. The CDR3 region is CASQGSNYNEQFF. The CDR3 DNA follows: TGTGCCAGCCAGGGGTCCAACTACAATGAGCAGTTCTTC.

The table lists this clonotype with many counts. The chain combines TRBV6-5 with TRBJ2-5; tentative D call: TRBD2 (5 bases). CDR1 is MNHEY and CDR2 is SVGAGI in the germline V gene. V was shortened by 0 bases and J by 1 base, with 6 bases between the two germline ends. The CDR3 consists of 14 residues. CDR3 protein: CASSYSTIQETQYF. CDR3 nucleotide sequence: TGTGCCAGCAGTTACTCGACTATCCAAGAGACCCAGTACTTC.

Points on this clonotype: A much larger clone sits a single nucleotide away, making a read error possible. V is TRBV6-6 and J is TRBJ1-1; D call uncertain. Germline lookup yields CDR1 MNHNY and CDR2 SVGAGI (reference sequence). This CDR3 has 11 amino acids. The CDR3 sequence is CAGSYDGGAFF. CDR3 sequence (DNA): TGTGCCGGCAGTTACGACGGAGGAGCTTTCTTT.

The chain joins TRBV6-6 to TRBJ2-3; D is unclear. V was cut by 6 bases and J by 8 bases, with 9 bases left in between. CDR1 is MNHNY and CDR2 is SVGAGI in the germline V gene (reference sequence). The CDR3 has 11 amino acids. The CDR3, as DNA: TGTGCCAGCAGGTCGAGTTCTACGCAGTATTTT. Protein product: CASRSSSTQYF.

The chain has TRBV27 and TRBJ2-1, with 9 bases that match TRBD1. The CDR3 totals 16 residues. Trimming took 6 bases from V and 6 from J; bases not matched to a gene: 12. Germline V gene data show CDR1 as MNHEY and CDR2 as SMNVEV (reference sequence). The CDR3 region is CASRYTGGVRGNEQFF. CDR3 DNA sequence: TGTGCCAGCAGGTATACAGGGGGCGTTAGGGGCAATGAGCAGTTCTTC.

Comment on this clonotype: A read error may account for a junction end that differs from germline. The V gene is TRBV2, the J gene TRBJ2-1; D is unresolved. Germline V gives CDR1 SNHLY, CDR2 FYNNEI. The CDR3 extends over 16 amino acids. CDR3 amino acids: CVSSEPRLIDYNEQFF. CDR3 DNA sequence: TGTGTCAGCAGTGAACCCCGGCTCATTGATTACAATGAGCAGTTCTTC.

V usage is TRBV3-1 and J usage is TRBJ1-2; 7 bases match TRBD1. Per germline, CDR1 LGHDT and CDR2 YNNKEL (reference sequence). V was clipped by 4 bases and J by 4 bases; unmatched bases: 9. The CDR3 is 15 residues long. The CDR3 is CASSRGQAKVYGYTF. CDR3 nucleotides: TGTGCCAGCAGCCGCGGACAGGCAAAAGTCTATGGCTACACCTTC.

V usage is TRBV15 and J usage is TRBJ2-4; 9 bases map to TRBD2. CDR3 length: 19 residues. Germline assignment: CDR1 LNHNV and CDR2 YYDKDF (reference sequence). J lost 0 bases, V lost 0 bases, and 9 bases had no gene match. The CDR3 is CATSRDLSSGVLAKNIQYF. In DNA, the CDR3 is TGTGCCACCAGCAGAGATCTATCTAGCGGGGTGTTAGCCAAAAACATTCAGTACTTC.

This chain links TRBV5-1 with TRBJ2-4, with 8 bases that match TRBD2. V gave up 4 bases and J gave up 13 bases; unmatched junction bases: 16. The CDR3 spans 15 residues. CDR1 and CDR2 from the germline V gene are SGHRS and YFSETQ. For the CDR3, the DNA is TGCGCCAGCAGCACGGGACTAGGTGGACGGGGAGAGCAGTACTTC. It yields the protein CASSTGLGGRGEQYF.

Remarks on this clonotype: Likely a read error: the CDR3 ends without its conserved phenylalanine or tryptophan. The DNA is omitted, as the CDR3 cannot be located on it reliably, and the CDR3 follows TCRdb's listing. V is TRBV12-3 or TRBV12-4 and J is TRBJ2-3. The CDR3 comprises 15 residues, both ends counted. The CDR3: CASSQTTPSTDMEYS.

This sequence joins TRBV7-2 and TRBJ2-7; 7 bases are shared with TRBD2. The CDR3 has 18 residues. In germline, CDR1 is SGHTA, CDR2 FQGNSA. The trim removed 0 bases at V and 3 bases at J, leaving 14 bases unmatched. The DNA of the CDR3 is TGTGCCAGCAGCTTAGCAATTGGCGGGGGACCCCTTAGCTACGAGCAGTACTTC. Translation gives CASSLAIGGGPLSYEQYF. Complete variable domain (other parts from reference TRBV7-2 and TRBJ2-7): GAGVSQSPSNKVTEKGKDVELRCDPISGHTALYWYRQSLGQGLEFLIYFQGNSAPDKSGLPSDRFSAERTGGSVSTLTIQRTQQEDSAVYLCASSLAIGGGPLSYEQYFGPGTRLTVT.

The chain uses TRBV7-9 and TRBJ1-6; no firm D call. CDR3 length equals 13 residues. Germline values: CDR1 SEHNR, CDR2 FQNEAQ (reference sequence). Trimming pared 5 bases from V and 7 bases from J, leaving 9 bases between. CDR3 protein: CASSTITNSPLHF. The CDR3, as DNA: TGTGCCAGCAGCACCATCACAAATTCACCCCTCCACTTT.

The chain carries TRBV7-9 and TRBJ2-7; D unclear. This CDR3 spans 15 amino acids. The germline V gene encodes CDR1 SEHNR and CDR2 FQNEAQ (reference sequence). The germline V and J ends were trimmed by 2 bases and 7 bases, with 18 bases remaining between them. DNA of the CDR3: TGTGCCAGCAGCTTACAGAACTGGGTCGGCAATGAGCAGTACTTC. As protein: CASSLQNWVGNEQYF.

This sequence joins TRBV5-1 and TRBJ2-1, with 14 bases fitting TRBD2. The J segment lost 9 bases and the V segment lost 0 bases, leaving 5 bases of the junction unmatched. Germline lookup yields CDR1 SGHRS and CDR2 YFSETQ. This CDR3 has 16 residues. The CDR3, as DNA: TGCGCCAGCAGCTTGGTGACTAGCGGGGGGGCTGGTGAGCAGTTCTTC. Translation gives CASSLVTSGGAGEQFF.

The V and J genes are TRBV11-2 and TRBJ2-1; weak D call: TRBD2 (7 bases). Germline CDR1 reads SGHAT; CDR2 reads FQNNGV. The length of the CDR3 is 15 residues. The V and J ends lost 1 base and 6 bases respectively, with 13 bases between them. The chain's CDR3 is CASSLGRGGVNEQFF. In nucleotides, the CDR3 is TGTGCCAGCAGCTTAGGGAGAGGGGGGGTCAATGAGCAGTTCTTC. Full variable domain (remainder filled in from reference TRBV11-2 and TRBJ2-1): EAGVAQSPRYKIIEKRQSVAFWCNPISGHATLYWYQQILGQGPKLLIQFQNNGVVDDSQLPKDRFSAERLKGVDSTLKIQPAKLEDSAVYLCASSLGRGGVNEQFFGPGTRLTVL.

The sample holds one count of this clonotype. This chain uses TRBV7-2 with TRBJ2-3, with TRBD1 matching over 8 bases. The CDR3 runs to 15 residues. Germline CDR1 reads SGHTA; CDR2 reads FQGNSA. J was trimmed by 2 bases and V by 1 base; bases with no gene match: 2. The DNA for the CDR3 is TGTGCCAGCAGCTTAGTCAGGGGGCTCACAGATACGCAGTATTTT. Its protein is CASSLVRGLTDTQYF.

The CDR3 DNA is TGCGCCAGCAGCTTGAGCGAGCCCTACGAGCAGTACTTC. Encoded protein: CASSLSEPYEQYF. The genes are TRBV5-1 and TRBJ2-7; no clear D gene. V shed 1 base and J shed 2 bases, with 7 bases lying between them. This CDR3 is 13 amino acids long. Germline CDR1 and CDR2: SGHRS and YFSETQ.

This clonotype came up a few times. The chain recombines TRBV7-2 with TRBJ2-1; TRBD2 aligns across 8 bases. CDR1 SGHTA and CDR2 FQGNSA come from the germline V gene. Trimming took 2 bases from V and 8 from J; bases not matched to a gene: 11. The CDR3 has 16 residues. CDR3 sequence reads: CASSLPSSGTRHEQFF. CDR3 DNA sequence: TGTGCCAGCAGCTTACCATCATCCGGGACTAGGCATGAGCAGTTCTTC.

J is TRBJ2-1 and V is TRBV5-1; 11 bases are a match to TRBD2. V trimming: 9 bases; J trimming: 10 bases; junction bases outside the gene matches: 15. The CDR3 loop spans 15 amino acids. Germline CDR1 reads SGHRS; CDR2 reads YFSETQ. CDR3 nucleotides: TGCGCCACTGCGACGGGACTAGCGGCCGACCTCGAGCAGTTCTTC. It encodes CATATGLAADLEQFF. The whole variable domain, filled in from reference TRBV5-1 and TRBJ2-1, reads KAGVTQTPRYLIKTRGQQVTLSCSPISGHRSVSWYQQTPGQGLQFLFEYFSETQRNKGNFPGRFSGRQFSNSRSEMNVSTLELGDSALYLCATATGLAADLEQFFGPGTRLTVL.

The CDR3 reads CAWSVSGGGANVLTF. CDR3 bases: TGTGCCTGGAGTGTATCCGGTGGAGGGGCCAACGTCCTGACTTTC. This rearrangement joins TRBV30 to TRBJ2-6, with D unclear. The length of the CDR3 is 15 residues. The germline V gene has CDR1 GTSNPN and CDR2 SVGIG (reference sequence). V gave up 0 bases and J gave up 4 bases, with 10 bases separating them. Full variable domain (missing parts from reference TRBV30 and TRBJ2-6): SQTIHQWPATLVQPVGSPLSLECTVEGTSNPNLYWYRQAAGRGLQLLFYSVGIGQISSEVPQNLSASRPQDRQFILSSKKLLLSDSGFYLCAWSVSGGGANVLTFGAGSRLTVL.

The CDR3 here is CASSLDRGTGRSANQPQHF. Here the CDR3 DNA reads TGTGCCAGCAGCTTAGATAGAGGGACAGGGCGGTCTGCCAATCAGCCCCAGCATTTT. This chain connects TRBV7-2 to TRBJ1-5; TRBD1 agrees at 9 bases. This CDR3 is built from 19 residues. V shed 1 base, J shed 3 bases, and the junction held 13 bases outside the gene matches. Germline V CDR1 and CDR2: SGHTA, FQGNSA.

In this sample, this clonotype turned up many times. Here the CDR3 reads CSGTRANEQFF. The DNA of the CDR3 is TGCAGCGGGACTAGGGCGAATGAGCAGTTCTTC. This chain links TRBV20-1 with TRBJ2-1; 8 nucleotides align to TRBD2. Germline V CDR1 and CDR2: DFQATT, SNEGSKA (reference sequence). This CDR3 contains 11 residues.

V is TRBV3-1 and J is TRBJ2-4; TRBD2 matches at 12 bases. This CDR3 has 17 residues. Germline lookup yields CDR1 LGHDT and CDR2 YNNKEL (reference sequence). The J segment lost 7 bases and the V segment lost 4 bases, leaving 11 bases of the junction unmatched. CDR3: CASSLTSGRAGDNIQYF. CDR3 sequence (DNA): TGTGCCAGCAGCCTGACTAGCGGGAGAGCGGGGGACAACATTCAGTACTTC.

V gene TRBV6-5 combines with J gene TRBJ2-7, with TRBD2 identical over 8 bases. Germline V gene lookup returns CDR1 MNHEY and CDR2 SVGAGI. J was trimmed by 1 base and V by 8 bases; bases with no gene match: 13. CDR3 size: 16 residues. The CDR3 DNA follows: TGTGCCAGCCCCCGGGTTTGCGGGAGGTATTCCTACGAGCAGTACTTC. Encoded protein: CASPRVCGRYSYEQYF.

This clonotype was detected once. The chain has TRBV12-3 or TRBV12-4 and TRBJ2-5; possible D gene TRBD1, 6 bases. The CDR3 consists of 15 residues. Trimming pared 3 bases from V and 4 bases from J, leaving 15 bases between. DNA for the CDR3: TGTGCCAGCAGTTTGGGGCGGACCAGGGGAGAGACCCAGTACTTC. It yields the protein CASSLGRTRGETQYF.

This rearrangement joins TRBV5-1 to TRBJ1-1, with D perhaps TRBD1 (5 bases). The CDR3 is made up of 16 amino acids. The germline gives CDR1 SGHRS, CDR2 YFSETQ. V shed 4 bases and J shed 2 bases, with 18 bases lying between them. The CDR3 region has the DNA TGCGCCAGCAGCCTCGTAACGGGACCGGAAAACACTGAAGCTTTCTTT. The encoded protein is CASSLVTGPENTEAFF.

V is TRBV5-5 and J is TRBJ2-2; D is uncertain. This CDR3 is 18 amino acids long. Germline lookup yields CDR1 SGHKS and CDR2 YYEKEE (reference sequence). The V end lost 2 bases, the J end lost 0 bases, and 17 bases lay between the germline ends. The CDR3 nucleotides read TGTGCCAGCAGCTTTAGACGATTCGGAGACGCGAACACCGGGGAGCTGTTTTTT. Amino acid sequence: CASSFRRFGDANTGELFF.

CDR3 amino acids: CASSLGAASSTDTQYF. CDR3 coding DNA: TGTGCCAGCAGCTTAGGGGCAGCCTCTAGCACAGATACGCAGTATTTT. The rearrangement joins TRBV7-9 to TRBJ2-3; no reliable D call. The CDR3 loop spans 16 amino acids. V gave up 1 base and J gave up 0 bases, with 11 bases separating them. The germline V gene has CDR1 SEHNR and CDR2 FQNEAQ (reference sequence).